These 7 T cell receptor beta chains were sequenced from one sample in a study of shared clonotypes between healthy human individuals. Profiled with immunoSEQ multiplex PCR; TCRdb holds only in-frame clones, not every one. The sample yields about 2.4 million clones, approximately 92% seen once. Sequencing input: naive CD4+ T cells sorted from blood. The subset was: CD45RA+ positively selected. Every receptor here comes from a man in his late teens or twenties in good health.

The chain links TRBV10-3 to TRBJ2-3; D not resolved. V was shortened by 4 bases and J by 0 bases, with 14 bases between the two germline ends. Germline values: CDR1 ENHRY, CDR2 SYGVKD. This CDR3 comprises 16 residues. The CDR3 is CAISAESVTSTDTQYF. DNA of the CDR3: TGTGCCATCAGTGCGGAATCCGTGACTAGCACAGATACGCAGTATTTT.

This sequence joins TRBV4-3 and TRBJ1-5; D is unresolved. V lost 1 base, J lost 9 bases, and 10 bases lay in between. Germline V gives CDR1 LGHNA, CDR2 YSLEER. The CDR3 extends over 13 amino acids. CDR3 in amino acids: CASSQGLGRPQHF. The CDR3 DNA reads as TGCGCCAGCAGCCAAGGGTTGGGGAGGCCCCAGCATTTT.

This clone was counted only a few times. The chain employs TRBV7-9 and TRBJ2-3; the D is unclear. CDR1 and CDR2 from the germline V gene are SEHNR and FQNEAQ (reference sequence). With 4 bases removed from V and 5 bases from J, the gap between germline ends came to 7 bases. The CDR3 totals 12 residues. CDR3 region: CASSSGIDTQYF. Written as DNA, the CDR3 is TGTGCCAGCAGCTCAGGAATAGATACGCAGTATTTT.

The rearrangement links TRBV5-4 to TRBJ1-4; 10 bases map to TRBD1. Germline lookup yields CDR1 SGHNT and CDR2 YYREEE (reference sequence). Trimming cost V 4 bases and J 8 bases; bases outside gene matches: 5. The length of the CDR3 is 14 residues. CDR3 bases: TGTGCCAGCAGCCCAGACAGGGGGCGGGAAAAACTGTTTTTT. This encodes CASSPDRGREKLFF.

This clone was recorded only once. The chain joins TRBV5-6 to TRBJ1-4; TRBD1 aligns across 7 bases. Germline V CDR1 and CDR2: SGHDT, YYEEEE. Germline trimming cut 4 bases from V and 8 bases from J; bases unmatched to any gene: 8. This CDR3 has 14 residues. CDR3 in amino acids: CASSRRDSTEKLFF. CDR3 DNA sequence: TGTGCCAGCAGCAGAAGGGACAGTACCGAAAAACTGTTTTTT. The full variable domain, with the rest looked up from reference TRBV5-6 and TRBJ1-4, is DAGVTQSPTHLIKTRGQQVTLRCSPKSGHDTVSWYQQALGQGPQFIFQYYEEEERQRGNFPDRFSGHQFPNYSSELNVNALLLGDSALYLCASSRRDSTEKLFFGSGTQLSVL.

This rearrangement joins TRBV30 to TRBJ2-7; 11 bases align to TRBD1. V was clipped by 2 bases and J by 5 bases; unmatched bases: 5. This CDR3 has 14 residues. Germline V gene data show CDR1 as GTSNPN and CDR2 as SVGIG (reference sequence). The CDR3 DNA follows: TGTGCCTGGAGTAAAGGACAGGGGGCGAACGAGCAGTACTTC. It encodes CAWSKGQGANEQYF.

The chain employs TRBV7-2 and TRBJ2-7; tentative D call: TRBD2 (7 bases). This CDR3 is built from 15 residues. V lost 1 base, J lost 8 bases, and 18 bases lay in between. Germline assignment: CDR1 SGHTA and CDR2 FQGNSA. The CDR3 reads CASSLVVGAGAQQYF. The CDR3 bases are TGTGCCAGCAGCTTAGTCGTGGGGGCGGGGGCTCAGCAGTACTTC.